A single sample is the source of the 4 T cell receptor beta chains below, sequenced in a study of cytomegalovirus exposure and HLA in healthy donors. PCR used 60 Vbeta primers and 13 Jbeta primers. The data were produced by immunoSEQ multiplex PCR, yet TCRdb's version contains in-frame clones alone and is incomplete. The sample records roughly 98,000 clones, under 80% being singletons. The sequenced sample consisted of PBMCs. The receptors were gathered from a man in his forties in good health and CMV-seronegative.

This clone was seen only a few times. The chain recombines TRBV4-3 with TRBJ1-1, with TRBD1 identical over 9 bases. Germline CDR1 reads LGHNA; CDR2 reads YSLEER. With V trimmed by 4 bases and J by 2 bases, 8 bases remained unmatched. The CDR3 extends over 16 amino acids. CDR3 in amino acids: CASSPGTGLVNTEAFF. CDR3 nucleotide sequence: TGCGCCAGCAGCCCTGGGACAGGGCTCGTTAACACTGAAGCTTTCTTT.

The chain joins TRBV11-2 to TRBJ2-5, with D possibly being TRBD1 (5 bases). Germline CDR1 and CDR2: SGHAT and FQNNGV. The length of the CDR3 is 14 residues. The V end lost 4 bases, the J end lost 2 bases, and 11 bases lay between the germline ends. Here the CDR3 DNA reads TGTGCCAGCAGCTCAGGAGACAGTCAAGAGACCCAGTACTTC. Translating gives CASSSGDSQETQYF.

This clone came up a few times. The chain has TRBV28 and TRBJ2-7; weak D call: TRBD1 (7 bases). The germline V and J ends were trimmed by 5 bases and 7 bases, with 24 bases remaining between them. The CDR3 covers 16 residues. The germline V gene encodes CDR1 MDHEN and CDR2 SYDVKM. CDR3 sequence: CASSPYRLTGAGEQYF. The CDR3 DNA is TGTGCCAGCAGTCCCTATCGCCTCACAGGGGCGGGGGAGCAGTACTTC.

The chain joins TRBV7-2 to TRBJ2-2; D unclear. V was shortened by 1 base and J by 3 bases, with 9 bases between the two germline ends. This CDR3 region has 15 residues. The germline gives CDR1 SGHTA, CDR2 FQGNSA. CDR3: CASSLVGADTGELFF. The CDR3, as DNA: TGTGCCAGCAGCTTAGTAGGAGCAGACACCGGGGAGCTGTTTTTT.